This T cell receptor beta chain is from a study of blood T cell repertoires in COVID-19. From germline, CDR1 is MDHEN and CDR2 SYDVKM. There are 13 residues in the CDR3. V shed 0 bases, J shed 16 bases, and the junction held 9 bases outside the gene matches. Libraries were prepared by immunoSEQ multiplex PCR; TCRdb keeps only in-frame clonotypes and omits some of them. There are under 300,000 clones in the sample; roughly 80% occur only once, and approximately 3.5% lies in the top ten. The rearrangement joins TRBV28 to TRBJ2-1; the match to TRBD2 covers 7 bases. This TCR derives from a woman younger than 35 with acute or convalescent COVID-19. Sequences were obtained from peripheral blood. CDR3 DNA: TGTGCCAGCAGTTTATGGGGGGGGGAGAACGCATTCTTC. Translated, it gives CASSLWGGENAFF.